Listed here are 16 T cell receptor beta chains from one sample, sequenced in a study of cytomegalovirus exposure and HLA in healthy donors listed by TCRdb under 2017. Library construction relied on the immunoSEQ multiplex PCR assay. A mixture of 60 forward primers for TCR Vbeta segments and 13 reverse primers for TCR Jbeta segments was used in the multiplex PCR. What TCRdb holds here is the immuneACCESS table cut down to in-frame rearrangements. Part of the clones is not present; checked against another copy, under half of the missing clones reflect an unresolved V gene, and the others are unexplained. Across this sample there are about 180,000 clones, with approximately 80% seen only once. Together, the top ten hold about 1.3% of the sample. Input material: PBMCs. The receptors originated from a young man in good health and CMV-seronegative.

This clone appeared a few times. This chain uses TRBV11-3 with TRBJ2-7; 9 nucleotides agree with TRBD2. CDR1 is SGHNT and CDR2 is YENEEA in the germline V gene. This CDR3 is 14 amino acids long. V was pared by 1 base and J by 5 bases, with 3 bases of the junction left unmatched. This chain's CDR3 is CASSLGTSEDEQYF. The CDR3, as DNA: TGTGCCAGCAGCTTAGGGACTAGCGAGGACGAGCAGTACTTC.

This clone was detected only once. The V call is TRBV19, the J call TRBJ1-5; 11 bases map to TRBD1. The CDR3 consists of 17 residues. Losses at the gene ends were 4 bases for V and 4 bases for J; bases not matched to a gene: 9. The V gene's germline CDR1 is LNHDA and CDR2 SQIVND (reference sequence). In DNA form, the CDR3 reads TGTGCCAGTAGTAGGCGACGAGGGGACAGGGGGAATCAGCCCCAGCATTTT. It translates to CASSRRRGDRGNQPQHF.

The J gene is TRBJ2-2, the V gene TRBV5-5; 7 positions agree with TRBD1. V lost 3 bases, J lost 4 bases, and 9 bases stayed unmatched. This CDR3 region has 16 residues. Germline V CDR1 and CDR2: SGHKS, YYEKEE (reference sequence). Here the CDR3 reads CASSYDRDGGTGELFF. DNA for the CDR3: TGTGCCAGCAGCTACGACAGGGATGGGGGCACCGGGGAGCTGTTTTTT. Together with reference TRBV5-5 and TRBJ2-2, the CDR3 gives the full variable domain: DAGVTQSPTHLIKTRGQQVTLRCSPISGHKSVSWYQQVLGQGPQFIFQYYEKEERGRGNFPDRFSARQFPNYSSELNVNALLLGDSALYLCASSYDRDGGTGELFFGEGSRLTVL.

The chain couples TRBV15 to TRBJ2-7; D uncertain. Between the trimmed V and J ends, which lost 0 bases and 0 bases, there was a span of 12 bases. Germline V gene lookup returns CDR1 LNHNV and CDR2 YYDKDF (reference sequence). This CDR3 has 16 amino acids. The CDR3 protein is CATSRDRNSYSYEQYF. The CDR3 DNA follows: TGTGCCACCAGCAGAGATCGAAACAGCTACTCCTACGAGCAGTACTTC.

The chain links TRBV25-1 to TRBJ2-7; 9 bases align to TRBD2. Germline lookup yields CDR1 MGHDK and CDR2 SYGVNS. The CDR3 is 15 residues long. J gave up 5 bases and V 2 bases, and 7 bases lay outside the gene matches. The CDR3 protein is CASSEPAGGPNEQYF. CDR3 coding DNA: TGTGCCAGCAGTGAACCTGCGGGAGGGCCTAACGAGCAGTACTTC.

The chain employs TRBV7-2 and TRBJ2-5; 11 bases agree with TRBD2. The ends lost 5 bases at V and 4 bases at J; junction bases unmatched: 9. The CDR3 runs to 16 residues. Germline V CDR1 and CDR2: SGHTA, FQGNSA. The CDR3 spells CASSVDGLAGGETQYF. The CDR3, as DNA: TGTGCCAGCAGCGTAGATGGCCTAGCGGGAGGAGAGACCCAGTACTTC.

V usage is TRBV29-1 and J usage is TRBJ1-2; 7 nucleotides match TRBD1. Germline CDR1 is SQVTM and CDR2 is ANQGSEA. With 7 bases clipped from V and 4 bases from J, the junction kept 6 bases outside the gene matches. This CDR3 contains 12 residues. The CDR3 loop reads CSARTGRYGYTF. In DNA form, the CDR3 reads TGCAGCGCTAGGACAGGACGCTATGGCTACACCTTC.

There are a few counts of this clone. The CDR3 DNA sequence: TGTGCCAGCAGCTTAGCCGGCTCTGGGGCCAACGTCCTGACTTTC. The encoded protein is CASSLAGSGANVLTF. The V and J genes are TRBV11-2 and TRBJ2-6, with no clear D. The CDR3 loop spans 15 amino acids. V was pared by 1 base and J by 0 bases, with 4 bases between. Germline CDR1 is SGHAT and CDR2 is FQNNGV.

The chain uses TRBV28 and TRBJ2-2; D gene ambiguous. The CDR3 is 14 residues long. Germline assignment: CDR1 MDHEN and CDR2 SYDVKM. V dropped 6 bases and J dropped 5 bases, with 13 bases sitting between them. The DNA of the CDR3 is TGTGCCAGCAGCCGGAACGACGGGACCGGGGAGCTGTTTTTT. Residues: CASSRNDGTGELFF.

The rearrangement links TRBV23-1 to TRBJ2-7; 8 positions agree with TRBD2. TRBV23-1 is an ORF, and what it does is uncertain. The CDR3 is 15 residues long. V dropped 0 bases and J dropped 2; count of bases not matched to a gene: 3. The CDR3 loop is CASSQSCGRTYEQYF. The CDR3 DNA sequence: TGCGCCAGCAGTCAATCCTGCGGGAGGACCTACGAGCAGTACTTC.

This chain connects TRBV19 to TRBJ1-1; 7 bases agree with TRBD1. V lost 6 bases, J lost 4 bases, and 5 bases stayed unmatched. The CDR3 spans 13 residues. CDR1 LNHDA and CDR2 SQIVND come from the germline V gene (reference sequence). CDR3 coding DNA: TGTGCCAGTAGGCAGACAGGGTCCACTGAAGCTTTCTTT. Amino acid sequence: CASRQTGSTEAFF.

V and J are TRBV5-6 and TRBJ2-7; D is undetermined. Trimming took off 2 bases at V and 0 bases at J, with 6 bases between the two ends. This CDR3 contains 13 residues. The germline CDR1 and CDR2 sequences are SGHDT and YYEEEE. The CDR3 nucleotides read TGTGCCAGCAGCTTCGGCGGCTCCTACGAGCAGTACTTC. This codes for CASSFGGSYEQYF.

The CDR3 DNA reads TGTGCCAGCAGCTCTATATTCCCCGGGACAGATCTCTATGGCTACACCTTC. Its protein is CASSSIFPGTDLYGYTF. The J gene is TRBJ1-2, the V gene TRBV11-1; 7 bases map to TRBD1. The CDR3 is made up of 17 amino acids. Germline trimming cut 4 bases from V and 4 bases from J; bases unmatched to any gene: 15. CDR1 is SGHAT, CDR2 FQDESV, per germline (reference sequence).

The J gene is TRBJ2-7, the V gene TRBV30, with 10 bases lining up with TRBD1. Germline V gene data show CDR1 as GTSNPN and CDR2 as SVGIG (reference sequence). Losses at the gene ends were 3 bases for V and 3 bases for J; bases not matched to a gene: 8. There are 15 residues in the CDR3. CDR3 loop: CAWSPDRGDYYEQYF. DNA for the CDR3: TGTGCCTGGAGCCCGGACAGGGGGGACTACTACGAGCAGTACTTC.

The CDR3 nucleotides are TGTGCCAGCAGCTTCGGAGGGCAGGGCAATGGCTACACCTTC. Translating gives CASSFGGQGNGYTF. The V and J genes are TRBV7-9 and TRBJ1-2; the D gene is possibly TRBD1 (5 bases). The germline CDR1 and CDR2 sequences are SEHNR and FQNEAQ (reference sequence). V was shortened by 3 bases and J by 6 bases, with 14 bases between the two germline ends. The CDR3 is made up of 14 amino acids.

This sequence joins TRBV18 and TRBJ2-1; a possible D gene is TRBD1 (6 bases). V lost 3 bases, J lost 5 bases, and 11 bases lay in between. CDR3 size: 14 residues. Germline lookup yields CDR1 KGHSH and CDR2 LQKENI. Written as DNA, the CDR3 is TGTGCCAGCTCACCGATAAGGACAGACAATGAGCAGTTCTTC. The encoded protein is CASSPIRTDNEQFF.